This is a list of T cell receptor beta chains from one sample in a study of blood T cells in healthy people across ages. TCRdb re-called the 5' RACE reads with MiXCR, one entry per CDR3 protein. The sample lists 1.5 million or so distinct CDR3 sequences, less than 45% occurring once. The sample consisted of blood. The receptors were gathered from a woman between 18 and 29 years old in good health. Each CDR3 is given without its conserved first and last residue. Expanded clones are given a class, and other clones once, few, many or no size at all.

len: 12; v_gene: TRBV5-4; j_gene: TRBJ2-7; abundance: .; CDR3aa: ASSLPDRSYEQY
len: 9; v_gene: TRBV29-1; j_gene: TRBJ2-7; abundance: many; CDR3aa: SVISGYEQY
len: 9; v_gene: TRBV12-3/TRBV12-4; j_gene: TRBJ2-5; abundance: few; CDR3aa: ASTTRGEQY
len: 10; v_gene: TRBV20-1; j_gene: .; abundance: few; CDR3aa: SVDREGDEQY
len: 13; v_gene: TRBV27; j_gene: TRBJ1-2; abundance: many; CDR3aa: ASSLGGGANYGYT
len: 14; v_gene: TRBV7-6; j_gene: TRBJ2-7; abundance: .; CDR3aa: ASTISGRALLDEQY
len: 14; v_gene: TRBV9; j_gene: TRBJ2-5; abundance: .; CDR3aa: ASSVGGGTWGETQY
len: 12; v_gene: TRBV6-5; j_gene: TRBJ2-1; abundance: .; CDR3aa: ASSYSYWGNEQF
len: 11; v_gene: TRBV30; j_gene: TRBJ1-2; abundance: .; CDR3aa: AWTPGPSYGYT
len: 15; v_gene: TRBV9; j_gene: TRBJ2-1; abundance: .; CDR3aa: ASSVLPGMSSYNEQF
len: 12; v_gene: TRBV5-6; j_gene: TRBJ2-4; abundance: .; CDR3aa: ASSFTGSKNIQY
len: 14; v_gene: TRBV12-3/TRBV12-4; j_gene: TRBJ2-6; abundance: .; CDR3aa: ASSLAGGPGANVLT
len: 14; v_gene: TRBV7-6; j_gene: TRBJ1-6; abundance: few; CDR3aa: ASSLADGIPHSPLH
len: 13; v_gene: TRBV7-2; j_gene: TRBJ1-1; abundance: .; CDR3aa: ASSASPGQNTEAF
len: 11; v_gene: TRBV27; j_gene: TRBJ1-2; abundance: few; CDR3aa: ASSLSAGEGYT
len: 12; v_gene: TRBV7-2; j_gene: TRBJ1-4; abundance: .; CDR3aa: ASSLALVNEKLF
len: 11; v_gene: TRBV6-5; j_gene: TRBJ1-2; abundance: .; CDR3aa: ASRPGRPYGYT
len: 12; v_gene: TRBV2; j_gene: TRBJ1-6; abundance: .; CDR3aa: ASRLTGPRSPLH
len: 15; v_gene: TRBV4-1; j_gene: TRBJ2-1; abundance: .; CDR3aa: ASSQGLRGGLWDEQF
len: 12; v_gene: TRBV6-6; j_gene: TRBJ2-5; abundance: .; CDR3aa: ASSAEPAQETQY